In its sample, the clone carrying this T cell receptor beta chain was seen many times. Its antigen remains unidentified. TCRdb used MiXCR to reprocess the 5' RACE reads, holding one entry per CDR3 protein. This table holds around 23,000 distinct CDR3 sequences, about 6.8% found once. Specified time point: sample taken at primary tumor resection. The sample comes from a study of spatial heterogeneity in lung cancer. Findings of the study overall: The number of expanded tumor alpha and beta chains correlated with mutation number.

This TCR came from a male donor with early-stage non-small cell lung cancer. Sequenced here: lung tumor tissue, sampled at surgery.

The CDR3 nucleotides read TGCGCCAGCAGGGGCGAACCGGCATCCACAGATACGCAGTATTTT. Protein: CASRGEPASTDTQYF. The rearrangement joins TRBV4-3 to TRBJ2-3; no reliable D call. CDR3 size: 15 residues. Looked up from germline, CDR1 is LGHNA and CDR2 is YSLEER. V was cut by 6 bases and J by 2 bases, with 15 bases left in between.